The rows below give T cell receptor beta chains drawn from one sample of a study of T-cell memory formation after mild COVID-19. TCRdb passed the 5' RACE reads through MiXCR, listing each CDR3 protein once. The sample shows under 450,000 distinct CDR3 sequences, around 14% of them seen only once. The sample consisted of PBMCs or a T cell subset sorted from them (not recorded which). These receptors all stem from a man aged 18 to 30 who had mild COVID-19 (a few samples of this study predate the infection). Cell type and time point are not known. Both conserved end residues are part of each CDR3. The D gene is left open where the match is weak. The listing skips clone size in some rows; elsewhere it reads once, few, many or a size class.

v_call,j_call,d_call,clone_size,cdr3_nt,cdr3_aa
TRBV7-9,TRBJ2-1,-,-,TGTGCCAGCAGTTCCTTTTCCTACAATGAGCAGTTCTTC,CASSSFSYNEQFF
TRBV7-2,TRBJ2-1,-,few,TGTGCCAGCAGCTCCGACGGGGCCAATGAGCAGTTCTTC,CASSSDGANEQFF
TRBV7-3,TRBJ2-3,TRBD2,many,TGTGCCAGCAGAACCGGGACTAGCGGTACAGATACGCAGTATTTT,CASRTGTSGTDTQYF
TRBV15,TRBJ2-5,-,few,TGTGCCACCAGCAGACTTTTCAGCCAAGAGACCCAGTACTTC,CATSRLFSQETQYF
TRBV28,TRBJ1-3,-,many,TGTGCCAGCAGTTCTGGAAACACCATATATTTT,CASSSGNTIYF
TRBV7-3,TRBJ2-1,-,few,TGTGCCAGCAGCTTAGGTCTGGTGGGTGGCGGGAACCGGCAGTTCTTC,CASSLGLVGGGNRQFF
TRBV11-1,TRBJ2-5,-,few,TGTGCCAGCAGCTTAGAGGACTTTGGTGGCCAAGAGACCCAGTACTTC,CASSLEDFGGQETQYF
TRBV9,TRBJ2-1,TRBD2,-,TGTGCCAGCAGCGCCGGGACTAGCGGTAAGCAGTTCTTC,CASSAGTSGKQFF
TRBV7-9,TRBJ2-3,-,few,TGTGCCAGCAGCTTAGCGGACAGTGTCACAGATACGCAGTATTTT,CASSLADSVTDTQYF
TRBV7-8,TRBJ1-3,-,-,TGTGCCAGCAGCTTCCCCTCCCGGGCGCCGGGGTCCGGTTCTGGAAACACCATATATTTT,CASSFPSRAPGSGSGNTIYF
TRBV5-1,TRBJ1-2,-,-,TGCGCCAGCAGCTTGAACCGGGGTACATACTATGGCTACACCTTC,CASSLNRGTYYGYTF
TRBV5-1,TRBJ1-2,-,-,TGCGCCAGCAGCTTCGATTACAGTACTCCTGTCTATGGCTACACCTTC,CASSFDYSTPVYGYTF
TRBV29-1,TRBJ2-7,TRBD1,-,TGCAGCGTTGATGGGACAGGGGGCGACGAGCAGTACTTC,CSVDGTGGDEQYF
TRBV15,TRBJ2-5,-,few,TGTGCCACCAGCAGAGATCTCCGGGACCCGAGAGGAGAGACCCAGTACTTC,CATSRDLRDPRGETQYF
TRBV7-9,TRBJ2-7,TRBD1,few,TGTGCCAGCAGCTCCCGACAGGGCCTAGGGCCTCTCGAGCAGTACTTC,CASSSRQGLGPLEQYF
TRBV5-1,TRBJ2-2,-,few,TGCGCCAGCAGCTTGGCGGGCGGGGACACCGGGGAGCTGTTTTTT,CASSLAGGDTGELFF
TRBV4-1,TRBJ1-1,-,-,TGCGCCAGCAGCCAAGATCCTTTAGGGCTCACTGAAGCTTTCTTT,CASSQDPLGLTEAFF
TRBV28,TRBJ2-5,TRBD2,-,TGTGCCAGCAGCACGACTAGCGGGGGTGTGGGGACCCAGTACTTC,CASSTTSGGVGTQYF
TRBV20-1,TRBJ1-2,-,-,TGCAGTGCTTCTTCGGGACAATCCTATGGCTACACCTTC,CSASSGQSYGYTF
TRBV6-5,TRBJ1-2,-,few,TGTGCCAGCAGCGGGGGTTGGAATGGCTACACCTTC,CASSGGWNGYTF
TRBV5-6,TRBJ1-5,-,many,TGTGCCAGCAGCTTGTCCTGGGATCAGCCCCAGCATTTT,CASSLSWDQPQHF
TRBV5-1,TRBJ1-2,-,many,TGCGCCAGCAGCCCGCAGGGGCCTAACTATGGCTACACCTTC,CASSPQGPNYGYTF
TRBV7-9,TRBJ2-1,-,few,TGTGCCAGCAGCCGAGACCCGGGGTACAATGAGCAGTTCTTC,CASSRDPGYNEQFF
TRBV27,TRBJ1-5,-,many,TGTGCCAGCAGTTTCGGGAGGGACCAGCCCCAGCATTTT,CASSFGRDQPQHF
TRBV6-5,TRBJ1-4,TRBD1,few,TGTGCCAGCAGTGTCGGGGGAGGGGGCAACGGGGAAAAACTGTTTTTT,CASSVGGGGNGEKLFF
TRBV11-1,TRBJ2-5,TRBD2,-,TGTGCCAGCAGCTTAGGCAAGGGACTAGCGGGACAAGAGACCCAGTACTTC,CASSLGKGLAGQETQYF